This is a list of T cell receptor beta chains from one sample in a study of OX40 agonist ivuxolimab in advanced cancers. Assay: immunoSEQ multiplex PCR; the TCRdb copy retains only in-frame clones and omits some. Seen here are tens of thousands of clones, 75% to 85% observed once, and the top ten hold 3.1%. This specimen consisted of CD4+ or CD8+ T cells sorted from blood, obtained in a trial of the OX40 agonist ivuxolimab. These receptors came from an adult with an advanced solid tumor such as melanoma, head and neck, liver or kidney cancer. Both conserved end residues are part of each CDR3. D genes are given only for firm matches. Clone sizes are given selectively: once, few, many, or a class where the clone is expanded.

v_call: TRBV5-4
j_call: TRBJ2-3
cdr3_length: 14
clone_size: NA
d_call: TRBD2
cdr3_nt: TGTGCCAGCAGGAGACTAGCGGACACAGATACGCAGTATTTT
cdr3_aa: CASRRLADTDTQYF

v_call: TRBV28
j_call: TRBJ1-5
cdr3_length: 15
clone_size: NA
d_call: TRBD1
cdr3_nt: TGTGCCAGCAGTTTTACATCAGGGGGGGCACAGCCCCAGCATTTT
cdr3_aa: CASSFTSGGAQPQHF

v_call: TRBV7-9
j_call: TRBJ2-3
cdr3_length: 16
clone_size: NA
d_call: NA
cdr3_nt: TGTGCCAGCAGCTTATTCGGGAGTGGGAACACAGATACGCAGTATTTT
cdr3_aa: CASSLFGSGNTDTQYF

v_call: TRBV5-4
j_call: TRBJ2-1
cdr3_length: 15
clone_size: NA
d_call: TRBD2
cdr3_nt: TGTGCCAGCAGGCAAACTAGCGGGACTTACAATGAGCAGTTCTTC
cdr3_aa: CASRQTSGTYNEQFF

v_call: TRBV7-9
j_call: TRBJ1-2
cdr3_length: 12
clone_size: few
d_call: NA
cdr3_nt: TGTGCCAGCAGCTTAGCTTGGGCTGGCTACACCTTC
cdr3_aa: CASSLAWAGYTF

v_call: TRBV6-5
j_call: TRBJ1-3
cdr3_length: 14
clone_size: NA
d_call: TRBD1
cdr3_nt: TGTGCCACTAGGAGGGGGCTATTTGGAAACACCATATATTTT
cdr3_aa: CATRRGLFGNTIYF

v_call: TRBV1
j_call: TRBJ1-1
cdr3_length: 16
clone_size: NA
d_call: NA
cdr3_nt: TGCACCAGCACCCCAGATATTGAGGGAACGAACACTGAAGCTTTCTTT
cdr3_aa: CTSTPDIEGTNTEAFF

v_call: TRBV20-1
j_call: TRBJ1-1
cdr3_length: 10
clone_size: NA
d_call: NA
cdr3_nt: TGCAGTGCTAGCACGTCCATAGCTTTCTTT
cdr3_aa: CSASTSIAFF

v_call: TRBV18
j_call: TRBJ1-3
cdr3_length: 15
clone_size: few
d_call: NA
cdr3_nt: TGTGCCAGCTCACCAGGCAGCAACTCTGGAAACACCATATATTTT
cdr3_aa: CASSPGSNSGNTIYF

v_call: TRBV7-2
j_call: TRBJ2-2
cdr3_length: 14
clone_size: NA
d_call: NA
cdr3_nt: TGTGCCAGCAGCCGAAACGTGAACACCGGGGAGCTGTTTTTT
cdr3_aa: CASSRNVNTGELFF

v_call: TRBV18
j_call: TRBJ1-1
cdr3_length: 14
clone_size: few
d_call: TRBD1
cdr3_nt: TGTGCCAGCTCCCCTGACAGGGGGCACACTGAAGCTTTCTTT
cdr3_aa: CASSPDRGHTEAFF

v_call: TRBV5-4
j_call: TRBJ2-1
cdr3_length: 15
clone_size: NA
d_call: TRBD1
cdr3_nt: TGTGCCAGCAGCTCCGGGACAGGGCTGTACAATGAGCAGTTCTTC
cdr3_aa: CASSSGTGLYNEQFF

v_call: TRBV11-3
j_call: TRBJ1-5
cdr3_length: 13
clone_size: NA
d_call: TRBD1
cdr3_nt: TGTGCCAGCAGCGACAGGGAGGGTCAGCCCCAGCATTTT
cdr3_aa: CASSDREGQPQHF

v_call: TRBV18
j_call: TRBJ1-1
cdr3_length: 16
clone_size: NA
d_call: TRBD1
cdr3_nt: TGTGCCAGCTCAATGACGGGACAGACCTTGAACACTGAAGCTTTCTTT
cdr3_aa: CASSMTGQTLNTEAFF

v_call: TRBV5-1
j_call: TRBJ2-7
cdr3_length: 17
clone_size: NA
d_call: TRBD1
cdr3_nt: TGCGCCAGCAGCTTGGGTCTCGGGACAGGGAGCGGCTACGAGCAGTACTTC
cdr3_aa: CASSLGLGTGSGYEQYF

v_call: TRBV2
j_call: TRBJ2-2
cdr3_length: 14
clone_size: once
d_call: NA
cdr3_nt: TGTGCCAGCCTAGGGGTGACGAACACCGGGGAGCTGTTTTTT
cdr3_aa: CASLGVTNTGELFF

v_call: TRBV7-9
j_call: TRBJ2-5
cdr3_length: 18
clone_size: once
d_call: NA
cdr3_nt: TGTGCCAGCAGCTTAGGGGCCAGAACCGGGCCGAGGCAAGAGACCCAGTACTTC
cdr3_aa: CASSLGARTGPRQETQYF

v_call: TRBV30
j_call: TRBJ2-1
cdr3_length: 15
clone_size: NA
d_call: TRBD1
cdr3_nt: TGTGCCTCAACACGACAGGGCAGCGGTACCAATGAGCAGTTCTTC
cdr3_aa: CASTRQGSGTNEQFF

v_call: TRBV30
j_call: TRBJ1-2
cdr3_length: 13
clone_size: NA
d_call: NA
cdr3_nt: TGTGCCACAATCGAAACGAGGGACTATGGCTACACCTTC
cdr3_aa: CATIETRDYGYTF

v_call: TRBV7-6
j_call: TRBJ1-4
cdr3_length: 16
clone_size: NA
d_call: NA
cdr3_nt: TGTGCCAGCAGCGCACGCGGGAGTTGGGCTAATGAAAAACTGTTTTTT
cdr3_aa: CASSARGSWANEKLFF

v_call: TRBV29-1
j_call: TRBJ1-1
cdr3_length: 13
clone_size: NA
d_call: NA
cdr3_nt: TGCAGCGTTGAAGATCTTGCGAGGACTGAAGCTTTCTTT
cdr3_aa: CSVEDLARTEAFF

v_call: TRBV5-1
j_call: TRBJ1-6
cdr3_length: 16
clone_size: NA
d_call: NA
cdr3_nt: TGCGCCAGCAGCCCGGGCTACGGGGGCGCGAATTCCCCCCTCCACTTT
cdr3_aa: CASSPGYGGANSPLHF

v_call: TRBV27
j_call: TRBJ1-1
cdr3_length: 14
clone_size: NA
d_call: NA
cdr3_nt: TGTGCCAGCAGCCCAAGACAGGACCCGAAGAAAGCTTTCTTT
cdr3_aa: CASSPRQDPKKAFF

v_call: TRBV7-9
j_call: TRBJ1-6
cdr3_length: 15
clone_size: NA
d_call: TRBD1
cdr3_nt: TGTGCCAGCAGCCTGGGACAGGGATCGAATTCACCCCTCCACTTT
cdr3_aa: CASSLGQGSNSPLHF

v_call: TRBV4-1
j_call: TRBJ2-1
cdr3_length: 19
clone_size: NA
d_call: TRBD2
cdr3_nt: TGCGCCAGCAGCCAAGTGTTTACGCTAGCGGGAGTTACCTACAATGAGCAGTTCTTC
cdr3_aa: CASSQVFTLAGVTYNEQFF

v_call: TRBV6-6
j_call: TRBJ1-2
cdr3_length: 14
clone_size: NA
d_call: TRBD1
cdr3_nt: TGTGCCAGCAGTTTGGGGACAGGGTTGGATGGCTACACCTTC
cdr3_aa: CASSLGTGLDGYTF

v_call: TRBV19
j_call: TRBJ2-1
cdr3_length: 15
clone_size: NA
d_call: TRBD2
cdr3_nt: TGTGCCAGTAGCCGACGGACTAGCGGGAGTAATGAGCAGTTCTTC
cdr3_aa: CASSRRTSGSNEQFF

v_call: TRBV6-5
j_call: TRBJ1-1
cdr3_length: 12
clone_size: NA
d_call: NA
cdr3_nt: TGTGCCAGCAGACGCAGGGACACTGAAGCTTTCTTT
cdr3_aa: CASRRRDTEAFF

v_call: TRBV7-9
j_call: TRBJ2-1
cdr3_length: 15
clone_size: NA
d_call: TRBD2
cdr3_nt: TGTGCCAGCAGGCCCCTAGCGGGAGGAAACAATGAGCAGTTCTTC
cdr3_aa: CASRPLAGGNNEQFF

v_call: TRBV6-1
j_call: TRBJ1-5
cdr3_length: 14
clone_size: NA
d_call: NA
cdr3_nt: TGTGCCAGCTCTTTCCGGGACAGCAATCAGCCCCAGCATTTT
cdr3_aa: CASSFRDSNQPQHF

v_call: TRBV19
j_call: TRBJ1-1
cdr3_length: 18
clone_size: NA
d_call: TRBD1
cdr3_nt: TGTGCCAGTAGTACCGGCCCAAGGGACGGCAGGGGGGTAGCTGAAGCTTTCTTT
cdr3_aa: CASSTGPRDGRGVAEAFF

v_call: TRBV28
j_call: TRBJ2-7
cdr3_length: 12
clone_size: few
d_call: NA
cdr3_nt: TGTGCCAGCAACTCGAACGAACTAGGTCAGTACTTC
cdr3_aa: CASNSNELGQYF

v_call: TRBV6-6
j_call: TRBJ2-5
cdr3_length: 14
clone_size: NA
d_call: TRBD2
cdr3_nt: TGTGCCAGCAGTACCGGGACTAGTACGGAGACCCAGTACTTC
cdr3_aa: CASSTGTSTETQYF

v_call: TRBV28
j_call: TRBJ2-6
cdr3_length: 17
clone_size: NA
d_call: NA
cdr3_nt: TGTGCCAGCAGTATACCGGGCCAGCTTTCTGGGGCCAACGTCCTGACTTTC
cdr3_aa: CASSIPGQLSGANVLTF

v_call: TRBV11-2
j_call: TRBJ2-3
cdr3_length: 14
clone_size: NA
d_call: NA
cdr3_nt: TGTGCCAGCAGCTCGCTGGGGGCAACAGATACGCAGTATTTT
cdr3_aa: CASSSLGATDTQYF

v_call: TRBV29-1
j_call: TRBJ2-1
cdr3_length: 14
clone_size: NA
d_call: NA
cdr3_nt: TGCAGCGTTGCTAAGGGGTCCTCCTACAATGAGCAGTTCTTC
cdr3_aa: CSVAKGSSYNEQFF

v_call: TRBV9
j_call: TRBJ2-1
cdr3_length: 17
clone_size: NA
d_call: TRBD2
cdr3_nt: TGTGCCAGCAGCCCTAGACTAGCGGGAGGCTCCTACAATGAGCAGTTCTTC
cdr3_aa: CASSPRLAGGSYNEQFF

v_call: TRBV7-2
j_call: TRBJ2-3
cdr3_length: 15
clone_size: NA
d_call: TRBD2
cdr3_nt: TGTGCCAGCAGCCAAACTAGCGGGTCCAGAGATACGCAGTATTTT
cdr3_aa: CASSQTSGSRDTQYF

v_call: TRBV5-4
j_call: TRBJ1-1
cdr3_length: 16
clone_size: NA
d_call: NA
cdr3_nt: TGTGCCAGCAGCTTGGCTAATCCCAGATTGAACACTGAAGCTTTCTTT
cdr3_aa: CASSLANPRLNTEAFF

v_call: TRBV6-5
j_call: TRBJ1-5
cdr3_length: 15
clone_size: NA
d_call: NA
cdr3_nt: TGTGCCAGCAGTGTACAGAAGGGGAGCAATCAGCCCCAGCATTTT
cdr3_aa: CASSVQKGSNQPQHF

v_call: TRBV18
j_call: TRBJ2-3
cdr3_length: 15
clone_size: NA
d_call: TRBD2
cdr3_nt: TGTGCCAGCTCACCAGTCACTAGCGGCACAGATACGCAGTATTTT
cdr3_aa: CASSPVTSGTDTQYF

v_call: TRBV21-1
j_call: TRBJ1-5
cdr3_length: 19
clone_size: NA
d_call: NA
cdr3_nt: TGTGCCAGCAGCAAAGAGGCAGGGGGTCCCGCAATCAGCAGTCAGCCCCAGCATTTT
cdr3_aa: CASSKEAGGPAISSQPQHF

v_call: TRBV6-1
j_call: TRBJ2-7
cdr3_length: 13
clone_size: once
d_call: TRBD1
cdr3_nt: TGTGCCAGCAGAGGACAGGGGGTGGCTGAGCAGTACTTC
cdr3_aa: CASRGQGVAEQYF

v_call: TRBV19
j_call: TRBJ2-2
cdr3_length: 14
clone_size: NA
d_call: NA
cdr3_nt: TGTGCCAGCACGCTGGGCGGGAAGACCGGGGAGCTGTTTTTT
cdr3_aa: CASTLGGKTGELFF

v_call: TRBV2
j_call: TRBJ2-3
cdr3_length: 15
clone_size: NA
d_call: NA
cdr3_nt: TGTGCCAGCAAAAGAGATGCGGGACGGACAGATACGCAGTATTTT
cdr3_aa: CASKRDAGRTDTQYF

v_call: TRBV6-1
j_call: TRBJ2-7
cdr3_length: 16
clone_size: many
d_call: TRBD1
cdr3_nt: TGTGCCAGCAGTGATCCGGGACAGGGCACTTCCTACGAGCAGTACTTC
cdr3_aa: CASSDPGQGTSYEQYF

v_call: TRBV6-5
j_call: TRBJ1-2
cdr3_length: 15
clone_size: NA
d_call: TRBD1
cdr3_nt: TGTGCCAGCAGTTCTCCGGGACAGGGAAACTATGGCTACACCTTC
cdr3_aa: CASSSPGQGNYGYTF

v_call: TRBV29-1
j_call: TRBJ2-7
cdr3_length: 11
clone_size: few
d_call: NA
cdr3_nt: TGCAGCGTGCAAGAGAGCTACGAGCAGTACTTC
cdr3_aa: CSVQESYEQYF

v_call: TRBV27
j_call: TRBJ1-5
cdr3_length: 15
clone_size: NA
d_call: TRBD1
cdr3_nt: TGTGCCAGCAGCTCCGGACAGGGGTTATATCAGCCCCAGCATTTT
cdr3_aa: CASSSGQGLYQPQHF

v_call: TRBV11-1
j_call: TRBJ1-3
cdr3_length: 15
clone_size: NA
d_call: NA
cdr3_nt: TGTGCCAGCAGCTACAGGGCCATCTCTGGAAACACCATATATTTT
cdr3_aa: CASSYRAISGNTIYF

v_call: TRBV11-2
j_call: TRBJ2-7
cdr3_length: 13
clone_size: once
d_call: NA
cdr3_nt: TGTGCCAGCAGCTTGGGGTCGGGGTTCGAGCAGTACTTC
cdr3_aa: CASSLGSGFEQYF

v_call: TRBV19
j_call: TRBJ1-3
cdr3_length: 15
clone_size: NA
d_call: TRBD1
cdr3_nt: TGTGCCAGTGACGGGGGACAGGGGGCTGGAAACACCATATATTTT
cdr3_aa: CASDGGQGAGNTIYF

v_call: TRBV11-2
j_call: TRBJ1-5
cdr3_length: 15
clone_size: NA
d_call: NA
cdr3_nt: TGTGCCAGCAGCTTGAGGGGGGGGGCAGGACAGCCCCAGCATTTT
cdr3_aa: CASSLRGGAGQPQHF

v_call: TRBV2
j_call: TRBJ2-1
cdr3_length: 15
clone_size: NA
d_call: TRBD2
cdr3_nt: TGTGCCAGTACATCCTCGGGACTAGCGCACAATGAGCAGTTCTTC
cdr3_aa: CASTSSGLAHNEQFF

v_call: TRBV11-1
j_call: TRBJ2-7
cdr3_length: 13
clone_size: NA
d_call: NA
cdr3_nt: TGTGCCAGCAGCTTAGGTCGTTCCTACGAGCAGTACTTC
cdr3_aa: CASSLGRSYEQYF

v_call: TRBV4-2
j_call: TRBJ2-7
cdr3_length: 15
clone_size: once
d_call: NA
cdr3_nt: TGTGCCAGCAGCCAAGATCCGGCGAGCTCCTACGAGCAGTACTTC
cdr3_aa: CASSQDPASSYEQYF

v_call: TRBV19
j_call: TRBJ2-7
cdr3_length: 17
clone_size: NA
d_call: TRBD2
cdr3_nt: TGTGCCAGTAGTATAGGGGGACTAGCGGGAGGATCCTACGAGCAGTACTTC
cdr3_aa: CASSIGGLAGGSYEQYF

v_call: TRBV5-4
j_call: TRBJ2-7
cdr3_length: 14
clone_size: NA
d_call: TRBD2
cdr3_nt: TGTGCCAGCAGCGCGACTAGCGAAGCCTACGAGCAGTACTTC
cdr3_aa: CASSATSEAYEQYF

v_call: TRBV28
j_call: TRBJ2-6
cdr3_length: 13
clone_size: few
d_call: NA
cdr3_nt: TGTGCCAGCAGTTCCCAGGGGGCCAACGTCCTGACTTTC
cdr3_aa: CASSSQGANVLTF

v_call: TRBV30
j_call: TRBJ1-3
cdr3_length: 12
clone_size: NA
d_call: NA
cdr3_nt: TGTGCCTGGAGTAGGCAGGCCAACACCATATATTTT
cdr3_aa: CAWSRQANTIYF